Presented here are 14 T cell receptor beta chains from one specimen sequenced in a study of T cell repertoires in cytomegalovirus infection. TCRdb recomputed calls from the reads with MiXCR, one row per CDR3 protein. Of 200,000 to 300,000 distinct CDR3 sequences in the sample, approximately 10% are singletons; the top ten hold more than 13%. Sequenced: PBMCs. The receptors were gathered from a human donor in good health (CMV status not recorded). Some clones in this sample may be carry-over from other donors' samples.

This clonotype came up many times. This sequence joins TRBV20-1 and TRBJ2-1; no definite D call. The V gene's germline CDR1 is DFQATT and CDR2 SNEGSKA (reference sequence). The CDR3 runs 13 residues. V lost 3 bases, J lost 3 bases, and 9 bases lay in between. The CDR3 loop is CSASQAVYNEQFF. CDR3 in DNA: TGCAGTGCTAGTCAGGCTGTCTACAATGAGCAGTTCTTC.

This clonotype occurred a few times. The gene calls are TRBV7-2 and TRBJ2-7; 12 positions match TRBD2. The V gene's germline CDR1 is SGHTA and CDR2 FQGNSA. This CDR3 region has 15 residues. The junction had 10 bases not matched to a gene; V was cut back by 4 bases and J by 9 bases. The CDR3: CASSSSSGGAMGQYF. The CDR3 nucleotides are TGTGCCAGCAGCTCCTCTAGCGGGGGGGCAATGGGGCAGTACTTC.

The sample holds many counts of this clonotype. This chain joins TRBV11-2 and TRBJ2-7; 7 nucleotides match TRBD2. V trimming: 0 bases; J trimming: 4 bases; junction bases outside the gene matches: 9. The CDR3 loop spans 16 amino acids. From germline, CDR1 is SGHAT and CDR2 FQNNGV. The CDR3 sequence is CASSLDRVTAGYEQYF. Written as DNA, the CDR3 is TGTGCCAGCAGCTTAGATCGGGTCACAGCGGGGTACGAGCAGTACTTC. Using reference TRBV11-2 and TRBJ2-7 for the parts outside the CDR3, the full variable domain is EAGVAQSPRYKIIEKRQSVAFWCNPISGHATLYWYQQILGQGPKLLIQFQNNGVVDDSQLPKDRFSAERLKGVDSTLKIQPAKLEDSAVYLCASSLDRVTAGYEQYFGPGTRLTVT.

This chain connects TRBV3-1 to TRBJ2-1; TRBD1 matches 8 bases. V lost 0 bases to trimming and J lost 0 bases; unmatched junction nucleotides: 10. The CDR3 covers 19 residues. Germline assignment: CDR1 LGHDT and CDR2 YNNKEL (reference sequence). CDR3 nucleotide sequence: TGTGCCAGCAGCCAAGAAGCATGGACAGGGATGCGCTCCTACAATGAGCAGTTCTTC. The encoded protein is CASSQEAWTGMRSYNEQFF.

Many counts were recorded for this clonotype. The chain carries TRBV27 and TRBJ1-2; the D is unclear. V gave up 6 bases and J gave up 4 bases, with 12 bases separating them. This CDR3 is 13 amino acids long. Germline CDR1 and CDR2: MNHEY and SMNVEV (reference sequence). The CDR3 sequence is CASRPDVSYGYTF. CDR3 nucleotide sequence: TGTGCCAGCAGGCCTGACGTCAGCTATGGCTACACCTTC.

This clonotype was detected ten times or more. The gene calls are TRBV12-3 or TRBV12-4 and TRBJ1-5; maybe TRBD1 (6 bases). This CDR3 region has 17 residues. V was cut by 1 base and J by 7 bases, with 20 bases left in between. CDR3 in amino acids: CASSLDFAQGLGQPQHF. CDR3 bases: TGTGCCAGCAGTTTAGATTTTGCCCAGGGGCTGGGACAGCCCCAGCATTTT.

The table lists this clonotype with a few counts. The J gene is TRBJ2-5, the V gene TRBV5-1, with TRBD1 matching 10 bases. The J segment lost 4 bases and the V segment lost 5 bases, leaving 8 bases of the junction unmatched. Germline V lookup: CDR1 SGHRS, CDR2 YFSETQ. The CDR3 runs to 15 residues. Written as DNA, the CDR3 is TGCGCCAGCAGTTGGGACAGGGGTAGCGGAGAGACCCAGTACTTC. This codes for CASSWDRGSGETQYF.

Many counts were recorded for this clonotype. The chain links TRBV6-5 to TRBJ2-1; D remains ambiguous. There are 13 residues in the CDR3. Between the trimmed V and J ends, which lost 6 bases and 5 bases, there was a span of 11 bases. Germline V gene data show CDR1 as MNHEY and CDR2 as SVGAGI. The CDR3 region has the DNA TGTGCCAGCAGATACAGTTTGAACAATGAGCAGTTCTTC. It is translated as CASRYSLNNEQFF.

In its sample, this clonotype was seen a few times. The chain couples TRBV25-1 to TRBJ2-7; the D call may be TRBD1 or TRBD2 (7 bases each). CDR3 size: 16 residues. Per germline, CDR1 MGHDK and CDR2 SYGVNS. The germline V and J ends were trimmed by 4 bases and 4 bases, with 20 bases remaining between them. In nucleotides, the CDR3 is TGTGCCAGCAGTGGTTTTGGGGGAGGGGGCGGGTACGAGCAGTACTTC. Translation: CASSGFGGGGGYEQYF.

There are a few counts of this clonotype. CDR3 in DNA: TGTGCCAGCAGTCTCCAGGGATGGACCGGGGAGCTGTTTTTT. Translated: CASSLQGWTGELFF. The V gene is TRBV25-1, the J gene TRBJ2-2; possible D gene TRBD1, 5 bases. The CDR3 has 14 amino acids. Deletions cut 5 bases from V and 5 bases from J, with 12 bases between. CDR1 and CDR2 from the germline V gene are MGHDK and SYGVNS. Full variable domain (remainder filled in from reference TRBV25-1 and TRBJ2-2): EADIYQTPRYLVIGTGKKITLECSQTMGHDKMYWYQQDPGMELHLIHYSYGVNSTEKGDLSSESTVSRIRTEHFPLTLESARPSHTSQYLCASSLQGWTGELFFGEGSRLTVL.

This clonotype was counted ten times or more. The chain uses TRBV7-9 and TRBJ1-2, with D tentatively TRBD1 (6 bases). Germline V gene sequence: CDR1 SEHNR, CDR2 FQNEAQ (reference sequence). The CDR3 loop spans 17 amino acids. The V end was cut by 5 bases, the J end by 6 bases, with 25 bases between. CDR3: CASSPERGTGIYNGYTF. The CDR3 DNA follows: TGTGCCAGCAGCCCCGAAAGAGGAACAGGGATTTATAATGGCTACACCTTC. Based on the CDR3 plus reference TRBV7-9 and TRBJ1-2, the full variable domain is DTGVSQNPRHKITKRGQNVTFRCDPISEHNRLYWYRQTLGQGPEFLTYFQNEAQLEKSRLLSDRFSAERPKGSFSTLEIQRTEQGDSAMYLCASSPERGTGIYNGYTFGSGTRLTVV.

The rearrangement joins TRBV4-1 to TRBJ2-7, with 10 bases identical to TRBD1. Unmatched junction bases numbered 7, after V lost 6 bases and J lost 2 bases. The length of the CDR3 is 15 residues. Germline V gene lookup returns CDR1 MGHRA and CDR2 YSYEKL. The CDR3: CASRREGQGTYEQYF. In DNA form, the CDR3 reads TGCGCCAGCAGGCGAGAGGGACAGGGGACCTACGAGCAGTACTTC.

The rearrangement links TRBV18 to TRBJ1-5, with no clear D. Germline V gene data show CDR1 as KGHSH and CDR2 as LQKENI. V gave up 0 bases and J gave up 4 bases, with 10 bases separating them. CDR3 size: 15 residues. CDR3 sequence: CASSPPGPWNQPQHF. CDR3 in DNA: TGTGCCAGCTCACCACCAGGCCCCTGGAATCAGCCCCAGCATTTT.

V gene TRBV7-3 combines with J gene TRBJ2-7; 9 bases are shared with TRBD1. The V and J ends lost 1 base and 4 bases, in that order; junction bases with no gene match: 2. Germline V gene lookup returns CDR1 SGHTA and CDR2 FQGTGA. The CDR3 totals 14 residues. The CDR3 region is CASSLKGQGYEQYF. For the CDR3, the DNA is TGTGCCAGCAGCTTAAAGGGACAGGGATACGAGCAGTACTTC.